The 27 T cell receptor beta chains below come from one sample, sequenced in a study of blood T cell repertoires in COVID-19. Generated by immunoSEQ multiplex PCR, the TCRdb table keeps only in-frame clones and is missing some. The sample carries approximately 150,000 clones, approximately 78% recorded once. Sequences were obtained from peripheral blood. These receptors all stem from a human donor with acute or convalescent COVID-19. The donor label of this sample is uncertain.

The V and J genes are TRBV4-2 and TRBJ2-4, with TRBD1 matching over 9 bases. Germline assignment: CDR1 LGHNA and CDR2 YNFKEQ. This CDR3 comprises 15 residues. Trimming at V came to 4 bases and at J to 4 bases, leaving 5 bases not matched to a gene. CDR3 sequence reads: CASSPRTGEKNIQYF. The CDR3 DNA is TGTGCCAGCAGCCCTCGGACAGGGGAAAAAAACATTCAGTACTTC.

The V call is TRBV19, the J call TRBJ1-5; maybe TRBD1 (6 bases). The germline V and J ends were trimmed by 5 bases and 9 bases, with 14 bases remaining between them. Looked up from germline, CDR1 is LNHDA and CDR2 is SQIVND (reference sequence). There are 13 residues in the CDR3. In DNA form, the CDR3 reads TGTGCCAGTAGTCAACAGGGAGAAGGGCCCCAGCATTTT. Its protein product is CASSQQGEGPQHF.

V usage is TRBV7-9 and J usage is TRBJ2-7; D remains unclear. Germline lookup yields CDR1 SEHNR and CDR2 FQNEAQ (reference sequence). The CDR3 is made up of 12 amino acids. Trimming pared 5 bases from V and 6 bases from J, leaving 11 bases between. The CDR3 reads CASSRLMSEQYF. The CDR3 DNA follows: TGTGCCAGCAGCAGACTGATGTCCGAGCAGTACTTC.

The sample holds a few counts of this clone. This chain joins TRBV7-9 and TRBJ1-1, with TRBD1 identical over 8 bases. Germline values: CDR1 SEHNR, CDR2 FQNEAQ (reference sequence). Trimming removed 3 bases from V and 5 bases from J; junction bases left unmatched: 5. The CDR3 covers 14 residues. CDR3 sequence: CASSFGQGYTEAFF. DNA for the CDR3: TGTGCCAGCAGCTTCGGACAGGGCTATACTGAAGCTTTCTTT.

With regard to this clone: A read error may produce the germline difference seen at one junction end. This rearrangement joins TRBV7-3 to TRBJ2-5, with D uncertain. The CDR3 sequence is 11 residues long. The germline V gene encodes CDR1 SGHTA and CDR2 FQGTGA. CDR3 DNA: TGTGCCAGCAGCTTTAGAGAGGCCCAGTACTTC. Its translation: CASSFREAQYF.

This clone was seen once. The V and J genes are TRBV10-1 and TRBJ1-1; weak D call: TRBD1 (5 bases). Germline loops: CDR1 WNHNN, CDR2 SYGVQD (reference sequence). The CDR3 has 12 amino acids. Trimming cost V 2 bases and J 6 bases, with 7 bases left between them. Here the CDR3 reads CASSERGAEAFF. CDR3 nucleotide sequence: TGCGCCAGCAGTGAGCGGGGGGCTGAAGCTTTCTTT.

The V and J genes are TRBV6-5 and TRBJ1-5; 9 bases are shared with TRBD1. Germline values: CDR1 MNHEY, CDR2 SVGAGI. Trimming cost V 6 bases and J 9 bases; bases outside gene matches: 12. The CDR3 extends over 15 amino acids. In DNA, the CDR3 is TGTGCCAGCAGCGTCTCGACAGGGGGGGGGAGGCCCCAGCATTTT. It translates to CASSVSTGGGRPQHF.

The chain couples TRBV6-4 to TRBJ2-7; no definite D call. The length of the CDR3 is 13 residues. V was pared by 7 bases and J by 2 bases, with 12 bases between. Germline V gives CDR1 MRHNA, CDR2 SNTAGT. CDR3 amino acids: CASIYDFTYEQYF. The CDR3 nucleotides read TGTGCCAGCATTTACGACTTCACCTACGAGCAGTACTTC.

The gene calls are TRBV12-5 and TRBJ1-1, with D unclear. Germline V lookup: CDR1 LGHNT, CDR2 FRNRAP. This CDR3 contains 17 residues. The V and J ends lost 1 base and 2 bases respectively, with 17 bases between them. CDR3 residues: CASGLAIGAGLNTEAFF. The CDR3 nucleotides read TGTGCTAGTGGTTTGGCTATAGGAGCTGGCCTAAACACTGAAGCTTTCTTT.

This clone was detected only once. The rearrangement joins TRBV6-2 or TRBV6-3 to TRBJ1-1; 9 nucleotides agree with TRBD1. Unmatched junction bases numbered 8, after V lost 6 bases and J lost 0 bases. Germline V gene lookup returns CDR1 MNHEY and CDR2 SVGEGT. The CDR3 loop spans 16 amino acids. The CDR3 is CASSPQGQGLNTEAFF. The DNA of the CDR3 is TGTGCCAGCAGCCCTCAGGGACAGGGCTTGAACACTGAAGCTTTCTTT.

At least ten counts were recorded for this clone. V gene TRBV7-8 combines with J gene TRBJ1-5, with 10 bases identical to TRBD1. Germline assignment: CDR1 SGHVS and CDR2 FQNEAQ. This CDR3 has 15 amino acids. V trimming: 8 bases; J trimming: 5 bases; junction bases outside the gene matches: 9. The CDR3 DNA follows: TGTGCCAGCGGCCGGACAGGGGGTAAAGATCAGCCCCAGCATTTT. It yields the protein CASGRTGGKDQPQHF.

This clone was counted a single time. The chain recombines TRBV6-2 or TRBV6-3 with TRBJ2-3; D gene ambiguous. Germline V gene lookup returns CDR1 MNHEY and CDR2 SVGEGT. V was trimmed by 6 bases and J by 6 bases, leaving 13 bases between them. This CDR3 has 13 amino acids. The CDR3 loop reads CASSPHRRDTQYF. As DNA, the CDR3 is TGTGCCAGCAGCCCCCATCGTCGGGATACGCAGTATTTT.

This chain links TRBV3-1 (or the pseudogene TRBV3-2) with TRBJ2-4; TRBD1 is a possible D gene (6 bases). This CDR3 is 16 amino acids long. Germline lookup yields CDR1 LGHDT and CDR2 YNNKEL (reference sequence). V was shortened by 5 bases and J by 3 bases, with 17 bases between the two germline ends. The CDR3 nucleotides read TGTGCCAGCAGCAAACAGGGTGGAGTGGTCAAAAACATTCAGTACTTC. Translated: CASSKQGGVVKNIQYF.

The V call is TRBV7-6, the J call TRBJ2-3; 10 nucleotides match TRBD2. This CDR3 region has 15 residues. With 2 bases clipped from V and 4 bases from J, the junction kept 3 bases outside the gene matches. Germline values: CDR1 SGHVS, CDR2 FNYEAQ. The CDR3 bases are TGTGCCAGCAGCTTAAGACTAGCGGGCTCAGATACGCAGTATTTT. Its protein is CASSLRLAGSDTQYF. The variable domain in full, with the rest retrieved from reference TRBV7-6 and TRBJ2-3, is GAGVSQSPRYKVTKRGQDVALRCDPISGHVSLYWYRQALGQGPEFLTYFNYEAQQDKSGLPNDRFSAERPEGSISTLTIQRTEQRDSAMYRCASSLRLAGSDTQYFGPGTRLTVL.

This clone was seen once. CDR3 residues: CSVDGVPGQGGSYEQYF. Written as DNA, the CDR3 is TGCAGCGTTGATGGGGTACCGGGACAGGGGGGTTCTTACGAGCAGTACTTC. This chain uses TRBV29-1 with TRBJ2-7; 11 bases match TRBD1. J was trimmed by 4 bases and V by 3 bases; bases with no gene match: 14. The CDR3 has 17 residues. Germline V lookup: CDR1 SQVTM, CDR2 ANQGSEA.

The chain joins TRBV15 to TRBJ2-6, with TRBD2 as a possible D gene (7 bases). From germline, CDR1 is LNHNV and CDR2 YYDKDF (reference sequence). The CDR3 totals 17 residues. Trimming cost V 1 base and J 0 bases, with 10 bases left between them. CDR3 DNA sequence: TGTGCCACCAGCAGAGGAAGGGGGGGCTCTGGGGCCAACGTCCTGACTTTC. Its protein is CATSRGRGGSGANVLTF.

V and J are TRBV3-1 (or the pseudogene TRBV3-2) and TRBJ2-5; 7 bases match TRBD1. The CDR3 spans 17 residues. Trimming cost V 3 bases and J 4 bases; bases outside gene matches: 14. The V gene's germline CDR1 is LGHDT and CDR2 YNNKEL (reference sequence). DNA of the CDR3: TGTGCCAGCAGCCATTTTACACAGGGGCTTAGCATAGAGACCCAGTACTTC. Translating it yields CASSHFTQGLSIETQYF.

CDR3 loop: CASSLGQTDQETQYF. CDR3 DNA sequence: TGTGCCAGCAGCTTAGGTCAGACAGACCAAGAGACCCAGTACTTC. This chain joins TRBV7-3 and TRBJ2-5; a possible D gene is TRBD1 (5 bases). The ends were cut back, 2 bases at V and 0 bases at J, with 10 bases in the middle. This CDR3 has 15 residues. Germline loops: CDR1 SGHTA, CDR2 FQGTGA.

Turning to this clone: At the DNA level, this CDR3 is encoded by other sequences in the same sample as well. The rearrangement links TRBV19 to TRBJ1-1; D is unclear. Germline V gene sequence: CDR1 LNHDA, CDR2 SQIVND (reference sequence). CDR3 length: 15 residues. V dropped 6 bases and J dropped 0 bases, with 14 bases sitting between them. The CDR3 DNA is TGTGCCAGTAGCCTACGGGGTCACATGAACACTGAAGCTTTCTTT. Translated, it gives CASSLRGHMNTEAFF.

This clone was counted ten times or more. V is TRBV19 and J is TRBJ1-3, with 7 bases matching TRBD1. V lost 7 bases and J lost 7; bases outside the gene matches: 13. This CDR3 is 15 amino acids long. Germline values: CDR1 LNHDA, CDR2 SQIVND (reference sequence). CDR3 nucleotide sequence: TGTGCCAGTATTAAGAAGTCAGGGGGATTGAACACCATATATTTT. Translation: CASIKKSGGLNTIYF.

V is TRBV3-1 (or the pseudogene TRBV3-2) and J is TRBJ2-5; D unresolved. Germline V CDR1 and CDR2: LGHDT, YNNKEL (reference sequence). Between the trimmed V and J ends, which lost 1 base and 5 bases, there was a span of 14 bases. The CDR3 length is 15 residues. CDR3 sequence: CASSQAYPPRETQYF. DNA of the CDR3: TGTGCCAGCAGCCAAGCCTACCCCCCCCGGGAGACCCAGTACTTC.

This chain joins TRBV19 and TRBJ1-2; D gene unclear. V was pared by 5 bases and J by 8 bases, with 15 bases between. The germline CDR1 and CDR2 sequences are LNHDA and SQIVND (reference sequence). The CDR3 is 13 residues long. CDR3 region: CASSPTKGGGYTF. In nucleotides, the CDR3 is TGTGCCAGTAGTCCAACAAAGGGAGGCGGCTACACCTTC.

CDR3 sequence reads: CASSPTLDIEAFF. In nucleotides, the CDR3 is TGTGCCAGCTCACCGACCTTGGACATTGAAGCTTTCTTT. V gene TRBV18 combines with J gene TRBJ1-1; D is possibly TRBD1 (5 bases). Germline lookup yields CDR1 KGHSH and CDR2 LQKENI. The V end lost 3 bases, the J end lost 7 bases, and 12 bases lay between the germline ends. The CDR3 runs to 13 residues.

The chain employs TRBV11-2 and TRBJ2-5; a weak D match, TRBD1 (5 bases). In germline, CDR1 is SGHAT, CDR2 FQNNGV. The CDR3 runs 14 residues. The V gene lost 5 bases and the J gene lost 7 bases, with 17 bases spanning the gap. CDR3 nucleotide sequence: TGTGCCAGCAGCCCAAATCTTAACAGGAGGACCCAGTACTTC. Its protein is CASSPNLNRRTQYF.

This rearrangement joins TRBV4-3 to TRBJ2-3; D unclear. The V gene lost 1 base and the J gene lost 6 bases, with 23 bases spanning the gap. Germline V gene lookup returns CDR1 LGHNA and CDR2 YSLEER. This CDR3 is built from 18 residues. CDR3 sequence reads: CASSQGWSEGEDFDTQYF. CDR3 nucleotide sequence: TGCGCCAGCAGCCAAGGGTGGTCGGAAGGAGAAGATTTCGATACGCAGTATTTT.

The rearrangement joins TRBV5-6 to TRBJ2-7, with 10 bases matching TRBD1. The junction had 10 bases not matched to a gene; V was cut back by 3 bases and J by 4 bases. The CDR3 is made up of 16 amino acids. Germline V CDR1 and CDR2: SGHDT, YYEEEE. Here the CDR3 DNA reads TGTGCCAGCAGCTCACACCGGACAGGGGGACGGTACGAGCAGTACTTC. Translating gives CASSSHRTGGRYEQYF. Together with reference TRBV5-6 and TRBJ2-7, the CDR3 gives the full variable domain: DAGVTQSPTHLIKTRGQQVTLRCSPKSGHDTVSWYQQALGQGPQFIFQYYEEEERQRGNFPDRFSGHQFPNYSSELNVNALLLGDSALYLCASSSHRTGGRYEQYFGPGTRLTVT.

The chain has TRBV1 and TRBJ2-5; the table's D gene call, TRBD2, was not cross checked with the DNA. TRBV1 is a pseudogene locus. The length of the CDR3 is 18 residues. The CDR3, as DNA: TGCACCAGCAGCCAAGATCCTATCCAGACTAGGCCCCGTGAGACCCAGTACTTC. Amino acid sequence: CTSSQDPIQTRPRETQYF.